Listed below are T cell receptor beta chains from one sample, sequenced in a study of beta chain features in type 1 diabetes. Libraries were prepared by immunoSEQ multiplex PCR; TCRdb keeps only in-frame clonotypes and omits some of them. The sample contains about 410,000 clones, about 14% of which appear only once. The sample was naive CD4+ T cells from blood. The receptors here all came from a man aged 25 to 45 in good health. Both conserved end residues are part of each CDR3. D genes are given only for firm matches. Only some rows state a clone size, as once, few, many or a class for expanded clones.

TRBJ2-7 15 few TRBV23-1 TRBD1 TGCGCCAGCAGCGAAACATCGACAGGGTTCTACGAGCAGTACTTC CASSETSTGFYEQYF
TRBJ2-1 13 many TRBV30 TRBD1 TGTGCCTCTTCGGGACAGGGGGTATATGAGCAGTTCTTC CASSGQGVYEQFF
TRBJ2-1 13 . TRBV7-2 . TGTGCCAGCAGCCCGTACATGGTTGGGGAGCAGTTCTTC CASSPYMVGEQFF
TRBJ2-5 14 . TRBV13 TRBD2 TGTGCCAGCAGGTTCGGGGGGGCTCGAGAGACCCAGTACTTC CASRFGGARETQYF
TRBJ2-1 14 few TRBV5-4 . TGTGCCAGCAGCCCGGGGCCCGATCACAATGAGCAGTTCTTC CASSPGPDHNEQFF
TRBJ2-1 13 . TRBV4-1 TRBD2 TGCGCCAGCAGCCGACTAGCGGGAGTAGAGCAGTTCTTC CASSRLAGVEQFF
TRBJ2-2 17 . TRBV29-1 TRBD2 TGCAGCGTTGATTTAAGCGGGGAACCCACGAACACCGGGGAGCTGTTTTTT CSVDLSGEPTNTGELFF
TRBJ2-3 14 . TRBV2 . TGTGCCAGCAGTGGAGGCGGAGGCGTGAATACGCAGTATTTT CASSGGGGVNTQYF
TRBJ2-7 16 . TRBV5-6 . TGTGCCAGCAGCTTGCATGCGATGGGCAGAGCCTACGAGCAGTACTTC CASSLHAMGRAYEQYF
TRBJ2-3 15 few TRBV7-9 TRBD1 TGTGCCAGCAGCTTACAGGGGGCCAGCACAGATACGCAGTATTTT CASSLQGASTDTQYF
TRBJ2-5 12 . TRBV5-1 . TGCGCCAGCAGCCAGGGCGAGAAGACCCAGTACTTC CASSQGEKTQYF
TRBJ1-1 12 . TRBV7-9 . TGTGCCAGCGCACACTTAGACACTGAAGCTTTCTTT CASAHLDTEAFF
TRBJ2-4 17 few TRBV5-6 TRBD1 TGTGCCAGCAGCTATGACAGGGGGCATTTTGGGAAAAACATTCAGTACTTC CASSYDRGHFGKNIQYF
TRBJ2-1 15 . TRBV7-2 . TGTGCCAGCAGCTTAGCGGGGTTGACCTACAATGAGCAGTTCTTC CASSLAGLTYNEQFF
TRBJ2-1 12 few TRBV7-9 . TGTGCCAGCAGCCAGACGGCCAATGAGCAGTTCTTC CASSQTANEQFF
TRBJ2-7 14 few TRBV7-2 TRBD2 TGTGCCAGCAGCAGGACTAGCGGTTCCTACGAGCAGTACTTC CASSRTSGSYEQYF
TRBJ2-2 14 . TRBV25-1 TRBD1 TGTGCCAGCAGTGAACGGACAGGCACCGGGGAGCTGTTTTTT CASSERTGTGELFF
TRBJ2-5 15 few TRBV9 . TGTGCCAGCAGCCGCCGAGCGATCTCAAAAGAGACCCAGTACTTC CASSRRAISKETQYF
TRBJ1-1 13 . TRBV19 . TGTGCCAGTATCCGGAATTTGGACACTGAAGCTTTCTTT CASIRNLDTEAFF
TRBJ1-2 15 few TRBV9 TRBD1 TGTGCCAGCAGCGCCGGGACAGGGACTAACTATGGCTACACCTTC CASSAGTGTNYGYTF
TRBJ1-1 16 few TRBV5-1 TRBD1 TGCGCCAGCAGCTCGGGACAGGGAAGAGGCAGCACTGAAGCTTTCTTT CASSSGQGRGSTEAFF
TRBJ2-5 13 . TRBV5-6 . TGTGCCAGCAGCTTAGCAGCCCGGAATCTCCCTTACTTC CASSLAARNLPYF
TRBJ2-7 15 . TRBV5-1 . TGCGCCAGCAGCTTGGATGGGGTGGGACCCTACGAGCAGTACTTC CASSLDGVGPYEQYF
TRBJ2-1 16 . TRBV4-3 TRBD2 TGCGCCAGCAGCCAGTTGCGCCTAGCGGGAGTCAGGGAGCAGTTCTTC CASSQLRLAGVREQFF
TRBJ1-1 15 . TRBV11-2 . TGTGCCAGCAGCTTGCAAGGACTGACGAACACTGAAGCTTTCTTT CASSLQGLTNTEAFF
TRBJ2-3 15 . TRBV29-1 TRBD2 TGCAGCGTTGGGGGGACTAGCGGATACACAAATACGCAGTATTTT CSVGGTSGYTNTQYF
TRBJ1-1 15 . TRBV5-4 . TGTGCCAGCAGGTCTCGACAGAGCATGAACACTGAAGCTTTCTTT CASRSRQSMNTEAFF
TRBJ2-1 16 few TRBV9 TRBD2 TGTGCCAGCAGCGTAGAAGTACTAGCGGGGTACAATGAGCAGTTCTTC CASSVEVLAGYNEQFF
TRBJ1-1 15 . TRBV5-4 TRBD1 TGTGCCAGCAGCTTGGCGACAGGGACGAGCACTGAAGCTTTCTTT CASSLATGTSTEAFF
TRBJ1-6 15 . TRBV23-1 . TGCGCCAGCAGTCATATTCGGGATCGGGGTTCACCCCTCCACTTT CASSHIRDRGSPLHF
TRBJ2-1 17 . TRBV30 TRBD1 TGTGCCTGGAGTGTATCGTACATGGGACAGGGCTACAATGAGCAGTTCTTC CAWSVSYMGQGYNEQFF
TRBJ1-4 13 . TRBV7-9 . TGTGCCAGCAGCCCCCCAATGGGTGAAAAACTGTTTTTT CASSPPMGEKLFF
TRBJ2-5 14 . TRBV6-5 . TGTGCCAGCAGTCGTGAGGGACTTACAGAGACCCAGTACTTC CASSREGLTETQYF
TRBJ1-2 12 . TRBV7-3 TRBD1 TGTGCCAGCAGCGTACAGGGGCGAGGCTACACCTTC CASSVQGRGYTF